This record covers a single T cell receptor beta chain. This clonotype has just a few counts. Its cognate antigen has yet to be identified. No base quality information exists; no much larger clone differs at one position. The data belong to a study of blood T cells in healthy people across ages (dated by TCRdb to about 2015). Broadly, across the study: In model experiments, template switching captured about one uniquely barcoded TCR beta cDNA molecule for every two T cells. The donors were divided into four age groups: young (average around 15 years), middle-aged (approximately 41), aged (approximately 59) and long-lived (nearly 85). The study analyzed two additional independent replicas of 1 million unique cDNA reads from the same blood draw for two donors, one aged 18 to 30 and one aged 80 or older. To track age-related changes in TCR beta repertoire diversity, the study relied on deep sequencing normalized with unique cDNA molecular identifiers. General conclusions and limits of the study: Because the CMV infection status of the donors was unknown, age-related changes in expanded clonotypes may potentially have been confounded. Total diversity estimates from one million sequenced T cells were considered lower bounds and underestimates. Since profiling was done on bulk unsorted PBMCs, naive and antigen-experienced compartments could not be conclusively compared. There was a strong correlation between observed TCR beta diversity and the percentage of naive T cells measured by flow cytometry. Observed TCR beta diversity per million T cells fell roughly linearly with age, and a significant reduction was already apparent by age roughly 40. Compared with the aged group, the long-lived group had more naive CD4+ T cells, fewer expanded clones and increased TCR diversity, a pattern suggesting age selection.

The CDR3 starts with the cysteine, ends with the phenylalanine, and has 15 residues. Left in the record is the CDR3 DNA by itself, 45 bases read in frame from the first base. Per the germline V gene, LGHNA is the CDR1 and YSLEER is the CDR2. Systemically healthy Caucasian individuals from Russia, 35 to 50 in total and aged about 6 to 100 years, were included as donors. Around 9.8 milliliters of peripheral blood were collected from each donor into EDTA-treated Vacutainer tubes. Ficoll-Paque density-gradient centrifugation was used to isolate PBMCs, with at least 6.5 million per sample. Trizol reagent was used to extract total RNA from PBMCs, with at least 5.5 micrograms per sample. The percentages of naive CD45RAhigh/CD27high T cells were determined by flow cytometry on a PBMC aliquot from every donor. The protocol used for the library was 5' RACE. This sample was sequenced with an Illumina HiSeq 2500. A second PCR of 7 to 11 cycles was performed with a sample-barcoded 5' primer and a J-beta primer mix. Each TCR beta cDNA molecule received a unique molecular identifier from a template-switch 5' adaptor carrying 12 random nucleotides. Each sample yielded at least 2.5 million CDR3-containing paired-end reads. First-strand cDNA was synthesized from all RNA with the Mint cDNA synthesis kit, primed by a TRBC-specific oligonucleotide. Following uracil-DNA glycosylase treatment, a first 18-cycle PCR with universal primers M1SS and BC2_uni_R was performed on all cDNA. The paper's processing steps were these. Each sample was normalized by randomly selecting 1 million high-quality reads, each carrying a distinct molecular identifier. Reads with shared molecular identifiers were discarded instead of being binned into consensus sequences. MiTCR, with a Q25 quality threshold and the strictest error-elimination algorithm, was used for CDR3 identification, clonotype clustering and error correction. A nonparametric unseen species model using Euler transformation provided a lower-bound estimate of total TCR beta diversity. The public reads were reanalyzed by TCRdb: fastp trimming at Q25, MiXCR alignment, in-frame beta chains only. Records with the same CDR3 protein are collapsed into one entry carrying the most frequent genes and DNA. TCRdb, rather than the study authors, made the V and J calls. The sample table shows approximately 490,000 distinct CDR3 sequences, and approximately 25% are seen once. The ten largest account for 8.5% to 9.5% of the sample.

This same sample was also part of a study on T cells of mothers and their children. As described in the second report: Donors were nine systemically healthy Caucasian individuals: three mothers and their six children. cDNA synthesis consumed the entire amount of extracted RNA, loaded at about 1.6 ug RNA in each 15 ul reaction. In the second PCR, the M1S primer introduced both the sample barcodes and 2-4 random nucleotides. Over 9.5 million TCR beta CDR3 reads came from each mother, compared with some 3 million reads from each child. TCR recombination output is similarly shaped by thymic selection in related and unrelated pairs, with a minor effect exerted by inherited differences. Related mother-child pairs always showed normalized repertoire overlap that was slightly higher than in unrelated mother-child pairs, though the difference was never significant. No persistent microchimeric T cell clones were found, with a detection sensitivity of 85 to 100 clones per million clonotypes. To look for features that set related mother-child pairs apart from unrelated individuals, the researchers ran deep NGS to compare the TCR beta repertoires of mothers and children. On average, the children were approximately 11 +/- 4 years old, while the mothers were around 42 +/- 4 years old. After adapters were ligated using NEBNext reagents, the libraries underwent 100+100 nt paired-end sequencing on an Illumina HiSeq 2000. To avoid cross-contamination, the mother libraries and the child libraries were prepared a month apart and sequenced in separate runs. For each donor, between 500,000 and 2,000,000 distinct TCR beta clonotypes were identified. Naive TCR beta clonotypes were estimated from low-frequency clonotypes matched to each donor's FACS-determined naive share, without sorting.

The clonotype was recovered from a boy between 5 and 17 years old in good health. Sample: blood. The rearranged segments are TRBV4-3 and TRBJ2-1, with 7 central nucleotides matching TRBD2. TRBJ2-7 explains the end of the DNA better; the J call may be wrong. For the CDR3, the sequence is CASSQFLADSYEQYF. The DNA reads as follows: TGCGCCAGCAGCCAATTCCTAGCGGACTCCTACGAGCAGTACTTC.